This entry is about one T cell receptor (beta chain). The target antigen is unknown. These data are taken from a study of cytomegalovirus exposure and HLA in healthy donors. Amplification used 60 Vbeta primers and 13 Jbeta primers. Method: immunoSEQ multiplex PCR; TCRdb's copy keeps in-frame clones and lacks some. The sample lists over 25,000 clones, 70% occurring once. The CDR3 totals 15 residues. V lost 4 bases, J lost 0 bases, and 6 bases stayed unmatched. Germline loops: CDR1 SGHTA, CDR2 FQGNSA. Findings of the study overall: Solely CMV serostatus was available to characterize immune exposure.

This TCR was recovered from a woman aged 45-60 years in good health and CMV-seronegative. The chain has TRBV7-2 and TRBJ2-7; 7 bases are a match to TRBD1. The material sequenced was PBMCs. CDR3 DNA sequence: TGTGCCAGCAGCTCGACAGGGTATGGCTCCTACGAGCAGTACTTC. Translating gives CASSSTGYGSYEQYF.